One sample yielded the 5 T cell receptor beta chains listed below, sequenced in a study of cytomegalovirus exposure and HLA in healthy donors. The PCR used 60 Vbeta and 13 Jbeta primers. The table came from immunoSEQ multiplex PCR; TCRdb's copy has only in-frame clones and leaves some out. The profile shows roughly 150,000 clones, about four fifths of them singletons. Source material: PBMCs. Every receptor here comes from a man aged 25-45 years in good health.

This clone was seen just once. The gene calls are TRBV28 and TRBJ2-3, with a weak D call TRBD1 (7 bases). This CDR3 is 12 amino acids long. CDR1 and CDR2 (germline): MDHEN, SYDVKM. CDR3 sequence: CAAGTDRGTQYF. The CDR3 bases are TGTGCGGCGGGGACAGACCGGGGTACGCAGTATTTT.

The CDR3 DNA sequence: TGCGCCAGCAGCCACGAGAGCGGGACCCTTATGTTCTTC. This gives the protein CASSHESGTLMFF. V is TRBV4-1 and J is TRBJ2-1; TRBD2 matches 7 bases. This CDR3 has 13 residues. CDR1 is MGHRA, CDR2 YSYEKL, per germline. V shed 3 bases, J shed 15 bases, and the junction held 11 bases outside the gene matches.

The CDR3, as DNA: TGTGCCAGCAGGGGGACTAGCGGGATCTACGAGCAGTACTTC. It specifies CASRGTSGIYEQYF. This chain links TRBV13 with TRBJ2-5; 13 bases fit TRBD2. The J call may be incorrect, as the DNA end agrees better with TRBJ2-7. Germline CDR1 PRHDT, CDR2 FYEKMQ (reference sequence). The CDR3 has 14 amino acids.

This clone was seen more than once but under ten times. The chain links TRBV28 to TRBJ2-1, with a weak D call TRBD1 (6 bases). The CDR3 totals 15 residues. Trimming stripped 6 bases from V and 6 bases from J, with 18 bases between. Looked up from germline, CDR1 is MDHEN and CDR2 is SYDVKM. The DNA for the CDR3 is TGTGCCAGCAGACCTTCTCCTAGCAGGGGCAATGAGCAGTTCTTC. This translates into CASRPSPSRGNEQFF.

V and J are TRBV9 and TRBJ2-1, with D hard to call. Germline CDR1 SGDLS, CDR2 YYNGEE. This CDR3 contains 14 residues. V lost 4 bases and J lost 15, with 23 bases in between. In DNA, the CDR3 is TGTGCCAGCAGCCCTACCTTATTGTCGGTTGTATTGTTCTTC. Translation gives CASSPTLLSVVLFF. The full variable domain, completed using reference TRBV9 and TRBJ2-1, is DSGVTQTPKHLITATGQRVTLRCSPRSGDLSVYWYQQSLDQGLQFLIQYYNGEERAKGNILERFSAQQFPDLHSELNLSSLELGDSALYFCASSPTLLSVVLFFGPGTRLTVL.